This T cell receptor beta chain was obtained from a study of blood T cell repertoires in COVID-19. Clones were read by immunoSEQ multiplex PCR, and TCRdb kept only the in-frame ones, dropping some. The sample has 150,000 to 200,000 clones, about 80% seen once. From germline, CDR1 is SNHLY and CDR2 FYNNEI. With 5 bases clipped from V and 5 bases from J, the junction kept 14 bases outside the gene matches. The CDR3 covers 17 residues. Sequencing input: peripheral blood. This clonotype was obtained from a human donor in a cohort sampled during active COVID-19. This rearrangement joins TRBV2 to TRBJ2-3; 9 positions match TRBD2. The CDR3 loop is CASSPPGLAESVDTQYF. CDR3 nucleotides: TGTGCCAGCAGTCCTCCGGGACTAGCAGAATCAGTAGATACGCAGTATTTT.